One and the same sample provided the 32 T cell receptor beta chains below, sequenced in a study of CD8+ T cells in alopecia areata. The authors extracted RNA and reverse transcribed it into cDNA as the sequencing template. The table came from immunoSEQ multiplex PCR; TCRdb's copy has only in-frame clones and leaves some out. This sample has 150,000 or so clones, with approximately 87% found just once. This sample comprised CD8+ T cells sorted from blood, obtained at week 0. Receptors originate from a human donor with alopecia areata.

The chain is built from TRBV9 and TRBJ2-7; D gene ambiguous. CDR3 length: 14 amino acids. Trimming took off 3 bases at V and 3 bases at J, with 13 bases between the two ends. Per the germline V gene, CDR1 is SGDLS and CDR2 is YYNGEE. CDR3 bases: TGTGCCAGCAGCGGTCCTCCTCGCCACTACGAGCAGTACTTC. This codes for CASSGPPRHYEQYF.

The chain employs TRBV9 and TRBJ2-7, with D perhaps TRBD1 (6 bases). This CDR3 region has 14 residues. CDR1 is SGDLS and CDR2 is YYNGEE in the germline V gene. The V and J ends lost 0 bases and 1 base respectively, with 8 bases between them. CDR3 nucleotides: TGTGCCAGCAGCGTAGCAGGGGAATCCTACGAGCAGTACTTC. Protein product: CASSVAGESYEQYF. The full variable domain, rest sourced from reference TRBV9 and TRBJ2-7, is DSGVTQTPKHLITATGQRVTLRCSPRSGDLSVYWYQQSLDQGLQFLIQYYNGEERAKGNILERFSAQQFPDLHSELNLSSLELGDSALYFCASSVAGESYEQYFGPGTRLTVT.

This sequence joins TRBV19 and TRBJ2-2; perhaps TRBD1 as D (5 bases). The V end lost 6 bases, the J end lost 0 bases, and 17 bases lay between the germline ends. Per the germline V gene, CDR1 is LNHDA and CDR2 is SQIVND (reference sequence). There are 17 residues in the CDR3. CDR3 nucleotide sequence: TGTGCCAGTAGCCCTCTTGGGGCAAAACCGAACACCGGGGAGCTGTTTTTT. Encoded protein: CASSPLGAKPNTGELFF.

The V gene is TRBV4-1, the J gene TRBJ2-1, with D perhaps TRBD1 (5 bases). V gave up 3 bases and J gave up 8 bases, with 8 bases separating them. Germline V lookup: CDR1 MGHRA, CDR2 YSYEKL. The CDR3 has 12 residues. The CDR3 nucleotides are TGCGCCAGCAGCCAGAACAGGTATGAGCAGTTCTTC. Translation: CASSQNRYEQFF.

DNA of the CDR3: TGTGCCAGCAAAACCATGGGGCGGGACTACGAGCAGTACTTC. It translates to CASKTMGRDYEQYF. The rearrangement uses TRBV27 and TRBJ2-7; D might be TRBD2 (6 bases). CDR3 length: 14 amino acids. V was clipped by 7 bases and J by 3 bases, with 16 bases between them. Per germline, CDR1 MNHEY and CDR2 SMNVEV (reference sequence).

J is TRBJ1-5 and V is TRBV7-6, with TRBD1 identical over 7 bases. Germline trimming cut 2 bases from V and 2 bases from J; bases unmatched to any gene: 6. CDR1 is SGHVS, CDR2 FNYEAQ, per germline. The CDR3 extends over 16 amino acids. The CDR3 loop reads CASSLYPTGGNQPQHF. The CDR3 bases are TGTGCCAGCAGCTTATATCCTACAGGGGGCAATCAGCCCCAGCATTTT. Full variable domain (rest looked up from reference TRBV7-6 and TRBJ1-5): GAGVSQSPRYKVTKRGQDVALRCDPISGHVSLYWYRQALGQGPEFLTYFNYEAQQDKSGLPNDRFSAERPEGSISTLTIQRTEQRDSAMYRCASSLYPTGGNQPQHFGDGTRLSIL.

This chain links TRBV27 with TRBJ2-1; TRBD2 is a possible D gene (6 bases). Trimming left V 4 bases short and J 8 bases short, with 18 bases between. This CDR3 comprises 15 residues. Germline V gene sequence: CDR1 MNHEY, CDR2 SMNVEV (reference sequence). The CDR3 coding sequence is TGTGCCAGCAGTTCGAACCCCCTCTGGGGGGATGAGCAGTTCTTC. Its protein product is CASSSNPLWGDEQFF.

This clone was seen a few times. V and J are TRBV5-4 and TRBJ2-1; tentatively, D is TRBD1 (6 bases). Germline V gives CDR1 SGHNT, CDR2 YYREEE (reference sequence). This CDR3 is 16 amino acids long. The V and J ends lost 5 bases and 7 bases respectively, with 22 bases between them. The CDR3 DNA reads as TGTGCCAGCAGTTATCTTTCCTCAGGGGTGGGGAATGAGCAGTTCTTC. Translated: CASSYLSSGVGNEQFF.

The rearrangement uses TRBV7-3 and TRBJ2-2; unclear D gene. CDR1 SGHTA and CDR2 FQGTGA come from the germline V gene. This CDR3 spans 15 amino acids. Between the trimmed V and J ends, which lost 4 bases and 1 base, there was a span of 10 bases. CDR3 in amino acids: CASSSNARNTGELFF. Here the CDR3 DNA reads TGTGCCAGCAGCTCCAACGCGAGGAACACCGGGGAGCTGTTTTTT.

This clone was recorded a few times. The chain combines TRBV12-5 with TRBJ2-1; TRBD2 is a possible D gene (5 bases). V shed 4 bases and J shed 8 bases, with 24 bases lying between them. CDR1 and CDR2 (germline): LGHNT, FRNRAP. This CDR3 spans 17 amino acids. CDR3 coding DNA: TGTGCTAGTGGTTGGATTGAGGGTATTCCCCTAATCGATGAGCAGTTCTTC. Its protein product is CASGWIEGIPLIDEQFF.

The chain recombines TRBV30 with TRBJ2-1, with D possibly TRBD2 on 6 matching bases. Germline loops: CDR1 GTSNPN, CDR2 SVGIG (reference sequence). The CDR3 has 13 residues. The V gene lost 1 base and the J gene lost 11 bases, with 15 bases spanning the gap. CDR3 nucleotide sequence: TGTGCCTGGAGTGAGCATACTAGCAGTCAGCAGTTCTTC. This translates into CAWSEHTSSQQFF.

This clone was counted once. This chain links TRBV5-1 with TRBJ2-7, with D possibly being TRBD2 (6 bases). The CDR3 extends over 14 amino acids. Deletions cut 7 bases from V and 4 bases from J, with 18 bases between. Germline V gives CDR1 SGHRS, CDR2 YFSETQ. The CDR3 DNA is TGCGCCAGCTACCCGGGAGAGGAAGGGTACGAGCAGTACTTC. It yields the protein CASYPGEEGYEQYF.

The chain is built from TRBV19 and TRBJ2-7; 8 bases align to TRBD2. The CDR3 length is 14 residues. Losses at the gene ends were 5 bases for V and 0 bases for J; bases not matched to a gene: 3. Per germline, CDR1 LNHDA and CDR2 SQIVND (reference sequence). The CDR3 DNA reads TGTGCCAGTAGTGTAGCGGGAAGCTCCTACGAGCAGTACTTC. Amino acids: CASSVAGSSYEQYF.

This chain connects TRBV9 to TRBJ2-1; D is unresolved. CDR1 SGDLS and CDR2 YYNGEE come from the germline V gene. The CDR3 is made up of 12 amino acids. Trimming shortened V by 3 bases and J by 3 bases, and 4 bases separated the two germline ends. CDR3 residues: CASSASYNEQFF. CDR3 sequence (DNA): TGTGCCAGCAGCGCGAGCTACAATGAGCAGTTCTTC.

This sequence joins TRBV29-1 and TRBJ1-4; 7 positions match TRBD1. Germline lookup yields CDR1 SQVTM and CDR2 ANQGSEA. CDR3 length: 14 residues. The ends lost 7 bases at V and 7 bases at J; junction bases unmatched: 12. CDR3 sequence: CSARGRGRIEKLFF. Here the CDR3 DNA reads TGCAGCGCCCGAGGGAGGGGGCGGATTGAAAAACTGTTTTTT.

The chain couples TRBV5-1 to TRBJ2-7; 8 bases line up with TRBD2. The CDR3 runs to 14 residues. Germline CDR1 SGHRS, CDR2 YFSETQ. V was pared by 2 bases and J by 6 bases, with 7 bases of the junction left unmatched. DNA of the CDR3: TGCGCCAGCAGCTTAGCAGCGGGGGACTTCGAGCAGTACTTC. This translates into CASSLAAGDFEQYF.

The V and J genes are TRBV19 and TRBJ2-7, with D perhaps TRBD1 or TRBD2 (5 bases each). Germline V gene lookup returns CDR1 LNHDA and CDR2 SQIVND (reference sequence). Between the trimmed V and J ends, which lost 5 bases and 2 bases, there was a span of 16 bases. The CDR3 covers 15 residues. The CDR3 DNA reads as TGTGCCAGTAGTTTCGTTGGGGGAGCCACCTACGAGCAGTACTTC. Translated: CASSFVGGATYEQYF.

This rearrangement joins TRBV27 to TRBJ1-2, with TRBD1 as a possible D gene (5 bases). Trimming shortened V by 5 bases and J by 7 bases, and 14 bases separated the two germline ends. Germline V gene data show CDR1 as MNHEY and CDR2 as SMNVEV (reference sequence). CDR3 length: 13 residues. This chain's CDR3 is CASSLGGAGGYTF. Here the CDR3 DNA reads TGTGCCAGCAGTCTGGGGGGTGCGGGTGGCTACACCTTC.

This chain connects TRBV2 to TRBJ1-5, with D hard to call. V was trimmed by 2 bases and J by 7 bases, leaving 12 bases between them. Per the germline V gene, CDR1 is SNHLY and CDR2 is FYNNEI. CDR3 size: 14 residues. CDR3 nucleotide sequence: TGTGCCAGCAGTGAACCGGGGTTGGGGCAGCCCCAGCATTTT. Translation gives CASSEPGLGQPQHF.

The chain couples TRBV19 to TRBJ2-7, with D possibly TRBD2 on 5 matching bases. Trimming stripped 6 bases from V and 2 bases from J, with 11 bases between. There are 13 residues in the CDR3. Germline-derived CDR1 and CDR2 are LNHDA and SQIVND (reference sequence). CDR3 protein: CASRSASTYEQYF. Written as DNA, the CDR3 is TGTGCCAGTAGATCGGCTAGCACCTACGAGCAGTACTTC.

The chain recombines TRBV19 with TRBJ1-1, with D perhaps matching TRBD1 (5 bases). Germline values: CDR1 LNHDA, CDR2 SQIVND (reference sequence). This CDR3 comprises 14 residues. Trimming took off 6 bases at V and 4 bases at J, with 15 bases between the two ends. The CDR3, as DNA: TGTGCCAGTAGCTGGGGACGGCTGGGCACTGAAGCTTTCTTT. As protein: CASSWGRLGTEAFF.

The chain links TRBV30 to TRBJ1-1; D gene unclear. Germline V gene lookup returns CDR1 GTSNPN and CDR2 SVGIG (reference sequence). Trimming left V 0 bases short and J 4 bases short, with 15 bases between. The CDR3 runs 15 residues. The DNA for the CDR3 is TGTGCCTGGAGTGTAAATAGTGAGGGTAGCACTGAAGCTTTCTTT. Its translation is CAWSVNSEGSTEAFF.

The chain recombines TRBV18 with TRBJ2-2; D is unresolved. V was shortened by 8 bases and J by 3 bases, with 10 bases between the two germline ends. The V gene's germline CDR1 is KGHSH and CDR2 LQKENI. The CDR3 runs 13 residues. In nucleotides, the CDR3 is TGTGCCAGCCCACGTTTAGACACCGGGGAGCTGTTTTTT. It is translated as CASPRLDTGELFF.

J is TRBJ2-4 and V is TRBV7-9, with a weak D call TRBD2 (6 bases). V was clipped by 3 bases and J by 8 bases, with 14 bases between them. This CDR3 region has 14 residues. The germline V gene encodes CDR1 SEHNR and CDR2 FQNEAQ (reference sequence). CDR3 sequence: CASSFEAGTDIQYF. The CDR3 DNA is TGTGCCAGCAGCTTTGAGGCGGGAACGGACATTCAGTACTTC.

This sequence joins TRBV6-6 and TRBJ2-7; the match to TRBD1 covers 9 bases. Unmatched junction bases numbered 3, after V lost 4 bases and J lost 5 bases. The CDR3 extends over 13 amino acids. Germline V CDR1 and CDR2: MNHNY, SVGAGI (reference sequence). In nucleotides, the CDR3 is TGTGCCAGCAGTTCGGGACAGGGCCACGAGCAGTACTTC. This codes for CASSSGQGHEQYF.

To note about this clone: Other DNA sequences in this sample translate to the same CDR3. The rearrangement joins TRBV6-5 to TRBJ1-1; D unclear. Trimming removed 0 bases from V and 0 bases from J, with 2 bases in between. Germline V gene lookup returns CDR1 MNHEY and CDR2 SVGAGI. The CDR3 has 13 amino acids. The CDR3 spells CASSYSLNTEAFF. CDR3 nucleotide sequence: TGTGCCAGCAGTTACTCATTGAACACTGAAGCTTTCTTT.

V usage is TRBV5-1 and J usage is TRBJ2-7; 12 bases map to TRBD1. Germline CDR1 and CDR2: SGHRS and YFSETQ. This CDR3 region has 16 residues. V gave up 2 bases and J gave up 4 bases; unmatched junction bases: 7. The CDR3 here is CASSFSRDRGLYEQYF. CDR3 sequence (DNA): TGCGCCAGCAGCTTTTCTCGGGACAGGGGGCTATACGAGCAGTACTTC.

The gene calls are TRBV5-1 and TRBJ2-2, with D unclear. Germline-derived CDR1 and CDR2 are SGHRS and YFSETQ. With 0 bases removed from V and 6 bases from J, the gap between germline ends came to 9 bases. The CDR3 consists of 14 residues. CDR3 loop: CASSLDLGSGELFF. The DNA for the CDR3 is TGCGCCAGCAGCTTGGATCTGGGCTCCGGGGAGCTGTTTTTT.

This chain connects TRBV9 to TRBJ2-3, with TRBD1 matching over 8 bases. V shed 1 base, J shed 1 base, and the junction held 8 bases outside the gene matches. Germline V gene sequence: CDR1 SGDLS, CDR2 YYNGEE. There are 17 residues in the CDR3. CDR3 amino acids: CASSVRDRPPGTDTQYF. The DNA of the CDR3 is TGTGCCAGCAGCGTACGGGACAGGCCCCCCGGCACAGATACGCAGTATTTT.

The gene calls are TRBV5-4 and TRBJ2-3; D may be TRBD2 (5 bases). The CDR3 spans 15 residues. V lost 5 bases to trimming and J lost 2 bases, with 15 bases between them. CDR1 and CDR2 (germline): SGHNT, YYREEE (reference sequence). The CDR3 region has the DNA TGTGCCAGCAGTTCCGGGGTCAGCCTCACAGATACGCAGTATTTT. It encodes CASSSGVSLTDTQYF.

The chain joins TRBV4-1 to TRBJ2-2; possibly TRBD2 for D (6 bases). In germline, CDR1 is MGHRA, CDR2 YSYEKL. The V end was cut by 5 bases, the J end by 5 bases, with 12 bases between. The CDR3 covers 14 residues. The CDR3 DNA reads TGCGCCAGCAGCGGGGGGAGTGGGACCGGGGAGCTGTTTTTT. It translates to CASSGGSGTGELFF.

CDR3 nucleotide sequence: TGTGCCTGGAGTGGACAGGGAATGGGCTATGGCTACACCTTC. This sequence encodes CAWSGQGMGYGYTF. The chain links TRBV30 to TRBJ1-2; 7 bases are shared with TRBD1. CDR1 and CDR2 from the germline V gene are GTSNPN and SVGIG (reference sequence). Trimming removed 1 base from V and 4 bases from J; junction bases left unmatched: 6. The CDR3 is made up of 14 amino acids.